Below are 22 T cell receptor beta chains sequenced from a single sample in a study of OX40 agonist ivuxolimab in advanced cancers. Profiling relied on immunoSEQ multiplex PCR, and the TCRdb table lists in-frame clones only, not all of them. The table lists tens of thousands of clones, 86% of them singletons. The sample in question was CD4+ or CD8+ T cells sorted from blood, obtained in a trial of the OX40 agonist ivuxolimab. The receptors here all came from an adult with an advanced solid tumor such as melanoma, head and neck, liver or kidney cancer.

The chain links TRBV30 to TRBJ2-4; D is unresolved. Looked up from germline, CDR1 is GTSNPN and CDR2 is SVGIG (reference sequence). CDR3 size: 13 residues. V lost 0 bases and J lost 4, with 7 bases in between. Written as DNA, the CDR3 is TGTGCCTGGAGTGTCGCCCTAAAAAACATTCAGTACTTC. Encoded protein: CAWSVALKNIQYF.

This sequence joins TRBV16 and TRBJ2-5; D might be TRBD1 (5 bases). The DNA end favors TRBJ2-7, so the J call may be wrong. The CDR3 has 15 amino acids. Germline loops: CDR1 KGHSY, CDR2 FQNENV. This chain's CDR3 is CASSQLDTSSYEQYF. The CDR3, as DNA: TGTGCCAGCAGCCAATTGGACACCTCCTCCTACGAGCAGTACTTC.

The chain links TRBV4-2 to TRBJ1-2; D is perhaps TRBD1 (5 bases). Germline V gene sequence: CDR1 LGHNA, CDR2 YNFKEQ. V lost 1 base to trimming and J lost 2 bases, with 8 bases between them. The CDR3 has 14 amino acids. The CDR3 sequence is CASSQAGQNYGYTF. Written as DNA, the CDR3 is TGTGCCAGCAGCCAAGCGGGGCAGAACTATGGCTACACCTTC.

The chain joins TRBV30 to TRBJ1-1; no clear D. Germline CDR1 and CDR2: GTSNPN and SVGIG (reference sequence). This CDR3 comprises 12 residues. V was clipped by 4 bases and J by 7 bases, with 13 bases between them. The DNA of the CDR3 is TGTGCCTGGAAACTTGACGGTAATGAAGCTTTCTTT. Protein product: CAWKLDGNEAFF.

The chain links TRBV19 to TRBJ2-3, with unresolved D. The length of the CDR3 is 13 residues. Trimming took off 10 bases at V and 2 bases at J, with 13 bases between the two ends. Germline values: CDR1 LNHDA, CDR2 SQIVND (reference sequence). This chain's CDR3 is CATCPRNTDTQYF. The CDR3 nucleotides are TGTGCCACTTGCCCGAGGAACACAGATACGCAGTATTTT.

The chain links TRBV5-4 to TRBJ2-6, with 8 bases fitting TRBD1. The trim removed 4 bases at V and 4 bases at J, leaving 7 bases unmatched. The CDR3 sequence is 16 residues long. CDR1 is SGHNT and CDR2 is YYREEE in the germline V gene (reference sequence). The CDR3 DNA is TGTGCCAGCAGCCCAGGACAGGGCGACGGGGCCAACGTCCTGACTTTC. Its translation: CASSPGQGDGANVLTF.

Only one count was recorded for this clone. The gene calls are TRBV7-2 and TRBJ2-3; D tentatively reads TRBD1 or TRBD2 (6 bases each). The CDR3 loop spans 17 amino acids. V was pared by 1 base and J by 2 bases, with 16 bases between. Germline values: CDR1 SGHTA, CDR2 FQGNSA. The chain's CDR3 is CASSLGRGGFITDTQYF. In DNA form, the CDR3 reads TGTGCCAGCAGCTTAGGCCGAGGGGGGTTTATCACAGATACGCAGTATTTT.

This clone was observed a single time. The chain is built from TRBV7-8 and TRBJ2-7; D is unclear. V lost 3 bases and J lost 3, with 9 bases in between. The germline V gene has CDR1 SGHVS and CDR2 FQNEAQ. The CDR3 loop spans 13 amino acids. CDR3 nucleotide sequence: TGTGCCAGCAGCTTGCTCACACTCTACGAGCAGTACTTC. This encodes CASSLLTLYEQYF.

This chain connects TRBV19 to TRBJ1-1; D gene ambiguous. Trimming shortened V by 7 bases and J by 5 bases, and 14 bases separated the two germline ends. This CDR3 region has 13 residues. Germline CDR1 reads LNHDA; CDR2 reads SQIVND (reference sequence). The DNA of the CDR3 is TGTGCCAGTAAGGCCCCGGCGGGGACTGAAGCTTTCTTT. The encoded protein is CASKAPAGTEAFF.

The chain recombines TRBV4-2 with TRBJ1-1, with TRBD1 matching 8 bases. CDR1 and CDR2 (germline): LGHNA, YNFKEQ. The CDR3 extends over 15 amino acids. After removal of 4 bases from V and 7 bases from J, the junction contained 11 bases not matched to a gene. As DNA, the CDR3 is TGTGCCAGCAGCCCCTCACATGACAGGGGATTTGAAGCTTTCTTT. This encodes CASSPSHDRGFEAFF.

The V call is TRBV5-5, the J call TRBJ1-5; no definite D call. The V end was cut by 0 bases, the J end by 1 base, with 8 bases between. CDR1 is SGHKS and CDR2 is YYEKEE in the germline V gene (reference sequence). The length of the CDR3 is 15 residues. The DNA of the CDR3 is TGTGCCAGCAGCTTGGCCGTTACAAGCAATCAGCCCCAGCATTTT. Its translation: CASSLAVTSNQPQHF.

This sequence joins TRBV30 and TRBJ1-1; tentatively, D is TRBD1 (6 bases). This CDR3 is built from 16 residues. Deletions cut 2 bases from V and 1 base from J, with 17 bases between. The germline V gene encodes CDR1 GTSNPN and CDR2 SVGIG (reference sequence). CDR3 residues: CAWSPRWGGPNTEAFF. The CDR3 DNA reads as TGTGCCTGGAGTCCTCGCTGGGGGGGCCCGAACACTGAAGCTTTCTTT.

This chain joins TRBV4-2 and TRBJ2-6, with D perhaps TRBD2 (6 bases). The CDR3 has 17 amino acids. V lost 4 bases, J lost 0 bases, and 13 bases lay in between. In germline, CDR1 is LGHNA, CDR2 YNFKEQ. The CDR3 DNA follows: TGTGCCAGCAGCCGGGCGGGACCCGCCTCTGGGGCCAACGTCCTGACTTTC. Translating it yields CASSRAGPASGANVLTF.

This clone was seen only a few times. The V gene is TRBV28, the J gene TRBJ1-1, with D perhaps matching TRBD1 (5 bases). The germline V and J ends were trimmed by 6 bases and 1 base, with 15 bases remaining between them. CDR3 length: 15 amino acids. The germline gives CDR1 MDHEN, CDR2 SYDVKM. The CDR3 nucleotides read TGTGCCAGCAGGACCCCCTTTGGGGGGAACACTGAAGCTTTCTTT. It yields the protein CASRTPFGGNTEAFF. Complete variable domain (other parts from reference TRBV28 and TRBJ1-1): DVKVTQSSRYLVKRTGEKVFLECVQDMDHENMFWYRQDPGLGLRLIYFSYDVKMKEKGDIPEGYSVSREKKERFSLILESASTNQTSMYLCASRTPFGGNTEAFFGQGTRLTVV.

This chain uses TRBV6-1 with TRBJ2-5, with a tentative D call TRBD2 (7 bases). The DNA end favors TRBJ2-7, so the J call may be wrong. Looked up from germline, CDR1 is MNHNS and CDR2 is SASEGT. The CDR3 sequence is 17 residues long. The CDR3 loop is CASSVGPGGPLSYEQYF. For the CDR3, the DNA is TGTGCCAGCAGTGTAGGTCCCGGGGGGCCTCTGAGCTACGAGCAGTACTTC.

This clone is a singleton in its sample. The V gene is TRBV5-6, the J gene TRBJ2-3; D remains ambiguous. Between the trimmed V and J ends, which lost 4 bases and 0 bases, there was a span of 9 bases. The CDR3 loop spans 14 amino acids. Per the germline V gene, CDR1 is SGHDT and CDR2 is YYEEEE. CDR3 protein: CASSRLVSTDTQYF. CDR3 DNA sequence: TGTGCCAGCAGCCGACTGGTTAGCACAGATACGCAGTATTTT.

The J gene is TRBJ2-1, the V gene TRBV9; maybe TRBD1 (7 bases). Trimming took off 0 bases at V and 5 bases at J, with 18 bases between the two ends. Germline values: CDR1 SGDLS, CDR2 YYNGEE. This CDR3 has 17 residues. CDR3 region: CASSVDGGTANHNEQFF. For the CDR3, the DNA is TGTGCCAGCAGCGTAGATGGGGGGACAGCGAACCACAATGAGCAGTTCTTC.

V and J are TRBV10-3 and TRBJ2-2, with 16 bases fitting TRBD2. The CDR3 totals 18 residues. After removal of 4 bases from V and 6 bases from J, the junction contained 8 bases not matched to a gene. Per the germline V gene, CDR1 is ENHRY and CDR2 is SYGVKD. The CDR3: CAISATGTSGRAAGELFF. The CDR3 DNA follows: TGTGCCATCAGTGCGACCGGGACTAGCGGGAGGGCCGCCGGGGAGCTGTTTTTT.

The V and J genes are TRBV27 and TRBJ2-5; 8 nucleotides line up with TRBD1. Looked up from germline, CDR1 is MNHEY and CDR2 is SMNVEV (reference sequence). CDR3 size: 17 residues. V lost 8 bases and J lost 2; bases outside the gene matches: 16. The CDR3 region is CASPRDECGQGQETQYF. CDR3 DNA: TGTGCCAGCCCGAGAGATGAATGCGGACAGGGACAAGAGACCCAGTACTTC.

This chain uses TRBV7-2 with TRBJ1-2, with 9 bases identical to TRBD1. The CDR3 has 15 residues. CDR1 is SGHTA and CDR2 is FQGNSA in the germline V gene. J was trimmed by 4 bases and V by 5 bases; bases with no gene match: 8. The DNA for the CDR3 is TGTGCCAGCAGCCTGGGGACAGGGCCAATCTATGGCTACACCTTC. Its protein product is CASSLGTGPIYGYTF.

Of note for this clone: The sample contains more than one DNA sequence encoding this CDR3. The J gene is TRBJ2-3, the V gene TRBV18, with unresolved D. The CDR3 spans 12 residues. V was cut by 2 bases and J by 6 bases, with 6 bases left in between. Germline CDR1 is KGHSH and CDR2 is LQKENI. This CDR3 is CASSPERDTQYF. The DNA of the CDR3 is TGTGCCAGCTCACCAGAGAGGGATACGCAGTATTTT.

The V call is TRBV2, the J call TRBJ2-2, with a possible D match to TRBD2 (5 bases). The V end lost 4 bases, the J end lost 4 bases, and 10 bases lay between the germline ends. The germline CDR1 and CDR2 sequences are SNHLY and FYNNEI. The CDR3 runs to 14 residues. The CDR3 nucleotides are TGTGCCAGCAGTGCTAGTCGGGGCACCGGGGAGCTGTTTTTT. Amino acid sequence: CASSASRGTGELFF.